The clone carrying this T cell receptor beta chain has ten or more counts. Its antigen remains unknown. RNA transcripts served as the template for amplifying TCR beta CDR3 regions. With the HTBI primer set, the TCR CDR3 went through a first round of RT-PCR. A single record per CDR3 protein comes from TCRdb applying MiXCR to the multiplex PCR reads. The table has 500,000 or so distinct CDR3 sequences, about a sixth seen once. The source of the PBMCs was 8 to 10 ml of fresh peripheral blood. This entry is derived from a study of T cells in Graves' hyperthyroidism and ophthalmopathy. Study-wide results and caveats: Most expanded thyroid clonotypes above 0.001 also appeared in blood.

Looked up from germline, CDR1 is SEHNR and CDR2 is FQNEAQ (reference sequence). The CDR3 sequence is 11 residues long. V was pared by 5 bases and J by 4 bases, with 6 bases between. The TCR sequence derives from a woman younger than 35 with Graves' ophthalmopathy. The rearrangement joins TRBV7-9 to TRBJ2-7; D gene unclear. The material sequenced was blood. The chain's CDR3 is CASSGLYEQYF. DNA of the CDR3: TGTGCCAGCAGCGGGCTATACGAGCAGTACTTC.